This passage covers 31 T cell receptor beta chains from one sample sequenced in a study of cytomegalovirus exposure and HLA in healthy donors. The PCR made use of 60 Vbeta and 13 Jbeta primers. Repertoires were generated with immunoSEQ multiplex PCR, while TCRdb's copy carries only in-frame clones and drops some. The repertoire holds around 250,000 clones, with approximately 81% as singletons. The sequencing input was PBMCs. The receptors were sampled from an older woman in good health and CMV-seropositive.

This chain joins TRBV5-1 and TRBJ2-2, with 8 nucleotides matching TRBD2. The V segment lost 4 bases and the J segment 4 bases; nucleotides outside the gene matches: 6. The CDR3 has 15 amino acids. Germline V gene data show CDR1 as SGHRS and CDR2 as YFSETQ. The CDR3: CASSPGTRSTGELFF. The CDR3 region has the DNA TGCGCCAGCAGCCCTGGGACTAGGTCCACCGGGGAGCTGTTTTTT.

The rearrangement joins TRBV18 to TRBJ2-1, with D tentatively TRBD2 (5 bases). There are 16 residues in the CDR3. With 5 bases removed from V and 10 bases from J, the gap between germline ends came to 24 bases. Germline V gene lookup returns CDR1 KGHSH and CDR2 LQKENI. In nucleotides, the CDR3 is TGTGCCAGCTCATCGGTACTAGTTTCAATTTCAAAGGAGCAGTTCTTC. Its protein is CASSSVLVSISKEQFF.

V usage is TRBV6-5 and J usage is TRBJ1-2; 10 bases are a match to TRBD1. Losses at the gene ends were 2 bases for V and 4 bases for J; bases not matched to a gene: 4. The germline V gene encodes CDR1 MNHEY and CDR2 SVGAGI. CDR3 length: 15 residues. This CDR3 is CASSYTGQGLYGYTF. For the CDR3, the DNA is TGTGCCAGCAGTTACACGGGACAGGGGCTCTATGGCTACACCTTC.

CDR3 region: CASVPRDRRDNEQFF. The CDR3 DNA follows: TGTGCCAGCGTACCCCGGGACAGGCGGGACAATGAGCAGTTCTTC. The V call is TRBV5-4, the J call TRBJ2-1, with 8 bases identical to TRBD1. Germline V gives CDR1 SGHNT, CDR2 YYREEE (reference sequence). The junction had 11 bases not matched to a gene; V was cut back by 7 bases and J by 5 bases. The CDR3 is 15 amino acids.

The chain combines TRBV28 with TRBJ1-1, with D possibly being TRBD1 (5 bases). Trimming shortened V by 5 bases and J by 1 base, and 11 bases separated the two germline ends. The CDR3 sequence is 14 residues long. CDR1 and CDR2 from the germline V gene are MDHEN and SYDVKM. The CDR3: CASSPQQGNTEAFF. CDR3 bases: TGTGCCAGCAGTCCCCAGCAGGGGAACACTGAAGCTTTCTTT.

CDR3 amino acids: CASTISRGQGVLNEQFF. The CDR3 bases are TGTGCCAGCACTATTTCGAGGGGACAGGGAGTTTTAAATGAGCAGTTCTTC. The chain joins TRBV28 to TRBJ2-1, with TRBD1 matching 9 bases. Trimming took 7 bases from V and 7 from J; bases not matched to a gene: 17. CDR1 is MDHEN and CDR2 is SYDVKM in the germline V gene. The CDR3 is made up of 17 amino acids.

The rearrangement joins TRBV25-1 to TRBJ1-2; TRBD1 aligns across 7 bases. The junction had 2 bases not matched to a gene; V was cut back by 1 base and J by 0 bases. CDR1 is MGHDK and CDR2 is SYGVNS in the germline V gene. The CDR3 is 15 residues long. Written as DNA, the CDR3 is TGTGCCAGCAGTGAATGGACAGGAGCTAACTATGGCTACACCTTC. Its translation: CASSEWTGANYGYTF.

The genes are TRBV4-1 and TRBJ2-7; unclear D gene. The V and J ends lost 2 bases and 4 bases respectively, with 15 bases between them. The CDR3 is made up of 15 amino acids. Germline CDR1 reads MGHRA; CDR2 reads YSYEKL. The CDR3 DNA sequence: TGCGCCAGCAGCCAAATCATTTTCCTATCATACGAGCAGTACTTC. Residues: CASSQIIFLSYEQYF.

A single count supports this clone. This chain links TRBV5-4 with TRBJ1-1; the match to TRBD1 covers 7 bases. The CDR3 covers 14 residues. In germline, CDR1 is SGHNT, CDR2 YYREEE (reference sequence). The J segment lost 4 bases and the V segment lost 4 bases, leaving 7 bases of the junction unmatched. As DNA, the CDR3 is TGTGCCAGCAGCCCCGGACAGGTAGGCACTGAAGCTTTCTTT. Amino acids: CASSPGQVGTEAFF.

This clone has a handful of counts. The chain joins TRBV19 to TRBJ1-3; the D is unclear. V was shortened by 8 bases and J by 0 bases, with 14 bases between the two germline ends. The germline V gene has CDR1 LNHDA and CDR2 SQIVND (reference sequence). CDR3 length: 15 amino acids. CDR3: CASRTGRSSGNTIYF. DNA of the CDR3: TGTGCCAGTCGAACCGGGAGAAGCTCTGGAAACACCATATATTTT.

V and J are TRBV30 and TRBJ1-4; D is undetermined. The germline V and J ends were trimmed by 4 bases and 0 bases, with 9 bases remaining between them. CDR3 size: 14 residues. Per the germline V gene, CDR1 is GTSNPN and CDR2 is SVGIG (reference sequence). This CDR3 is CAWNPGATNEKLFF. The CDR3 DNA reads TGTGCCTGGAACCCCGGAGCAACTAATGAAAAACTGTTTTTT.

For the CDR3, the DNA is TGTGCCTGGAGTAGGGGTCCTTACAATGAGCAGTTCTTC. It encodes CAWSRGPYNEQFF. The chain has TRBV30 and TRBJ2-1; D perhaps matches TRBD1 (5 bases). The CDR3 sequence is 13 residues long. The V and J ends lost 2 bases and 4 bases respectively, with 9 bases between them. CDR1 is GTSNPN, CDR2 SVGIG, per germline (reference sequence). Looking up the rest from reference TRBV30 and TRBJ2-1 gives the full variable domain: SQTIHQWPATLVQPVGSPLSLECTVEGTSNPNLYWYRQAAGRGLQLLFYSVGIGQISSEVPQNLSASRPQDRQFILSSKKLLLSDSGFYLCAWSRGPYNEQFFGPGTRLTVL.

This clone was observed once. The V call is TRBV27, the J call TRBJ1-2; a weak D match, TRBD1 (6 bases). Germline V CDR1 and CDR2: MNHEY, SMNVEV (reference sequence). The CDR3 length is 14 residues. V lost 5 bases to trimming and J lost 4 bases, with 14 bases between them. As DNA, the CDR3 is TGTGCCAGCAGTCCTCAGGACAGTTTCTATGGCTACACCTTC. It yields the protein CASSPQDSFYGYTF.

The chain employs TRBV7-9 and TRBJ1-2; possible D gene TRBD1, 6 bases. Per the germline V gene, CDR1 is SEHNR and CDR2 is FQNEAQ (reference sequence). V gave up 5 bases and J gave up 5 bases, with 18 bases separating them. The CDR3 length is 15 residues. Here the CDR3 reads CASSGLGTTTYGYTF. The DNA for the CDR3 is TGTGCCAGCAGCGGACTTGGGACAACGACATATGGCTACACCTTC.

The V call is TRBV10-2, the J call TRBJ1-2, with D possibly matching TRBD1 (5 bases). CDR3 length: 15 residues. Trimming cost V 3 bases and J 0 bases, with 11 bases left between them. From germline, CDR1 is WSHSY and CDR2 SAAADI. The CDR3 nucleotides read TGCGCCAGCAGTGATTTCAGGGCAACTAACTATGGCTACACCTTC. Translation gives CASSDFRATNYGYTF.

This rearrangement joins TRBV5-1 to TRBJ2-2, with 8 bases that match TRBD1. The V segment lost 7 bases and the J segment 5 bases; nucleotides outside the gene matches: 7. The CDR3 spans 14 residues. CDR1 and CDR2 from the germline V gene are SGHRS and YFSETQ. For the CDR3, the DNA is TGCGCCAGCCGACAGGGGAGTATGACCGGGGAGCTGTTTTTT. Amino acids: CASRQGSMTGELFF.

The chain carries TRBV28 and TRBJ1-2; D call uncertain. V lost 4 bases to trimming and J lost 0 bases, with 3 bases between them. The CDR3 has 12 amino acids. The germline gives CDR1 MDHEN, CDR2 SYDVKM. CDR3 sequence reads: CASSSSNYGYTF. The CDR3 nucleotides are TGTGCCAGCAGTTCATCTAACTATGGCTACACCTTC.

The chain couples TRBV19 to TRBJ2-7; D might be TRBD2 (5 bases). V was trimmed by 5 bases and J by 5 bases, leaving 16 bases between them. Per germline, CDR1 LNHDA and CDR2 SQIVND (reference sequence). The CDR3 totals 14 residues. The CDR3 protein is CASSSSLGSHEQYF. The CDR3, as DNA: TGTGCCAGTAGTTCCTCGCTGGGGAGCCACGAGCAGTACTTC.

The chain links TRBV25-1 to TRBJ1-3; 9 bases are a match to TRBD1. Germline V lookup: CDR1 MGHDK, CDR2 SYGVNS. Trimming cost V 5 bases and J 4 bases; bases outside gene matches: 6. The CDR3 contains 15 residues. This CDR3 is CASSRGTGPGNTIYF. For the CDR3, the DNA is TGTGCCAGCAGTCGCGGGACAGGGCCAGGAAACACCATATATTTT.

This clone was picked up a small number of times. CDR3 coding DNA: TGTGCCACCAGCAGAGGGGACACCGATTGGCAGCCCCAGCATTTT. Its translation: CATSRGDTDWQPQHF. The chain uses TRBV15 and TRBJ1-5; TRBD1 is a possible D gene (6 bases). The CDR3 spans 15 residues. Trimming shortened V by 1 base and J by 7 bases, and 14 bases separated the two germline ends. Germline CDR1 reads LNHNV; CDR2 reads YYDKDF (reference sequence).

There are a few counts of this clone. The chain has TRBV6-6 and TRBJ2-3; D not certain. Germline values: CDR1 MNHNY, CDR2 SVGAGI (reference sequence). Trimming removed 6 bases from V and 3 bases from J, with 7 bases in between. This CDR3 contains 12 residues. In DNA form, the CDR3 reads TGTGCCAGCAGCTTACAGACAGATACGCAGTATTTT. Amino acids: CASSLQTDTQYF.

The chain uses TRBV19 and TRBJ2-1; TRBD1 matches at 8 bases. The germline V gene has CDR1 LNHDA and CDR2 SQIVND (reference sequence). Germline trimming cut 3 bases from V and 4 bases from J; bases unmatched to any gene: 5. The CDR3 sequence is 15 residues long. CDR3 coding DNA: TGTGCCAGTAGTATGGGGGACAGGCTATACAATGAGCAGTTCTTC. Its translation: CASSMGDRLYNEQFF.

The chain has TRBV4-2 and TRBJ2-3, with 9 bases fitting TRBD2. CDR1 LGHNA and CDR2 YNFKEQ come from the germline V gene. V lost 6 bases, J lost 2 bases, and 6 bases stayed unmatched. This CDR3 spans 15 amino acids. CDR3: CASSEPGLATDTQYF. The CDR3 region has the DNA TGTGCCAGCAGTGAACCGGGACTAGCCACAGATACGCAGTATTTT.

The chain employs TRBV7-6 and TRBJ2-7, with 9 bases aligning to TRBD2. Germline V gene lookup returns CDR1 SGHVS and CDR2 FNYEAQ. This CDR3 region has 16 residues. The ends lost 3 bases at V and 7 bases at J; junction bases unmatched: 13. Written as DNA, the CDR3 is TGTGCCAGCAGCTTTAAAACTAGCGGGCGCTACTGTGAGCAGTACTTC. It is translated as CASSFKTSGRYCEQYF.

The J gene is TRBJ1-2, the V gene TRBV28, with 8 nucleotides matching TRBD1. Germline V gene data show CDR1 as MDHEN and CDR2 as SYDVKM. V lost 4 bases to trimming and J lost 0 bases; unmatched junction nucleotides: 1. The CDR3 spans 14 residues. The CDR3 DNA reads TGTGCCAGCAGTTGGACAGGGACTAACTATGGCTACACCTTC. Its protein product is CASSWTGTNYGYTF.

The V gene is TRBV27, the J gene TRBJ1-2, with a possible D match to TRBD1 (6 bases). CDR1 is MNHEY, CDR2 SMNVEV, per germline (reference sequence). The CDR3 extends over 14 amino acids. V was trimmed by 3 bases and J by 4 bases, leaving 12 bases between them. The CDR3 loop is CASSLGGQIYGYTF. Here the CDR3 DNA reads TGTGCCAGCAGTTTGGGGGGGCAGATCTATGGCTACACCTTC.

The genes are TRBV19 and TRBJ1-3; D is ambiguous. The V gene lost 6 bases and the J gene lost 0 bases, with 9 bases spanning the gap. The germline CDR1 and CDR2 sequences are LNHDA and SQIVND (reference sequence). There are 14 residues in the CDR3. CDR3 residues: CASRAGFSGNTIYF. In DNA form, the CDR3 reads TGTGCCAGTAGAGCGGGGTTCTCTGGAAACACCATATATTTT.

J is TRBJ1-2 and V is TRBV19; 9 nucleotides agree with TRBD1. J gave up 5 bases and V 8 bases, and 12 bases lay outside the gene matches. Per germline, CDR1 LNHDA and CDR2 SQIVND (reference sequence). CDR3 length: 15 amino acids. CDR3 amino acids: CASGTGTGRSYGYTF. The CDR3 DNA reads TGTGCCAGTGGTACCGGGACAGGGAGATCTTATGGCTACACCTTC.

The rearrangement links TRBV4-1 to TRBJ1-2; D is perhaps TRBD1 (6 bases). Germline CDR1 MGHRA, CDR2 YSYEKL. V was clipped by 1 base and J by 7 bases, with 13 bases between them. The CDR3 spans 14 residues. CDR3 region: CASSQVQQGPGYTF. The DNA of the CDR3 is TGCGCCAGCAGCCAAGTCCAACAGGGCCCTGGCTACACCTTC.

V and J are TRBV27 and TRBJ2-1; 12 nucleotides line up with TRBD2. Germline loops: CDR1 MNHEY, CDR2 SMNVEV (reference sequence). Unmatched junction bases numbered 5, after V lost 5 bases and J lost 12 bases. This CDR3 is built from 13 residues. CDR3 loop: CASSGTSGWRQFF. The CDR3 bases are TGTGCCAGCAGTGGGACTAGCGGGTGGCGGCAGTTCTTC.

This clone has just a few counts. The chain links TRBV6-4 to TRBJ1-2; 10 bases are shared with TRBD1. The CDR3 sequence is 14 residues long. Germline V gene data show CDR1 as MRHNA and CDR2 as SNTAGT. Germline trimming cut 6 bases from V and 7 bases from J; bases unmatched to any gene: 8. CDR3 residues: CASSPRTGGVGYTF. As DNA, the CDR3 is TGTGCCAGCAGCCCCAGGACAGGGGGAGTTGGCTACACCTTC.